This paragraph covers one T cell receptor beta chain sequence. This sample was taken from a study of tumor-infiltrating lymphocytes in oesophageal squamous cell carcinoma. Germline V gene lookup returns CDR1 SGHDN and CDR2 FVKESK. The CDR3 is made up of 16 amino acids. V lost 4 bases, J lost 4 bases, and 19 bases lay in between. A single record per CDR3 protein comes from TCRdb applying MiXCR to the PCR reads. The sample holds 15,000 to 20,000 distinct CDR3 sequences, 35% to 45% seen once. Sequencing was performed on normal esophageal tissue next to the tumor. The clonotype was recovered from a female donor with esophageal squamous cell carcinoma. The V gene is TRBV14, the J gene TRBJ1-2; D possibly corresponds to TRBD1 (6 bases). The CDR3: CASSPPIGGRGYGYTF. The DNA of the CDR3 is TGTGCCAGCAGCCCGCCGATCGGGGGGCGCGGCTATGGCTACACCTTC.